This TCR beta chain stems from a study of T cell responses to AZD1222 COVID-19 vaccine. In the case of this clone: Antigen unknown.

Looked up from germline, CDR1 is DFQATT and CDR2 is SNEGSKA (reference sequence). Between the trimmed V and J ends, which lost 6 bases and 6 bases, there was a span of 8 bases. The CDR3 runs to 10 residues. Clones were read by immunoSEQ multiplex PCR, and TCRdb kept only the in-frame ones, dropping some. The table includes 54,000 or so clones, roughly 90% detected once. Study-wide points: Seropositivity was recorded at baseline in only 6 or 7 AZD1222 recipients.

The input for sequencing was peripheral blood, taken on day 0 of AZD1222 vaccination. This TCR derives from an adult in good health. The chain uses TRBV20-1 and TRBJ1-1; D unresolved. The CDR3 sequence is CSAGSPEAFF. The CDR3 coding sequence is TGCAGTGCAGGAAGCCCTGAAGCTTTCTTT.